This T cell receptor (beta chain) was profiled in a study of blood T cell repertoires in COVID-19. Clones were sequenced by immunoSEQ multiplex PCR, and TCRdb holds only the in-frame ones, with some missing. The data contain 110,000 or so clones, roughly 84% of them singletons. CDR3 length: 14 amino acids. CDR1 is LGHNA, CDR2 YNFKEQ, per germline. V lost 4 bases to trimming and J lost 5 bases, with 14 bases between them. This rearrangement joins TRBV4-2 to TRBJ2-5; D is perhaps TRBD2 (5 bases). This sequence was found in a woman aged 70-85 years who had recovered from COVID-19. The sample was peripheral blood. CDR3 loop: CASSPGLEGETQYF. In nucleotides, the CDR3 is TGTGCCAGCAGCCCTGGACTTGAGGGCGAGACCCAGTACTTC.